This T cell receptor beta chain was captured in a study of blood T cell repertoires in COVID-19. Study background: Donors in the United States, Italy and Spain gave samples during acute or convalescent COVID-19. The cDNA or gDNA used as material had been derived from T cells, B-cell-depleted T cells, or PBMCs.

Original processing notes: Amplification from reference gene primers served as the basis for estimated nucleated cell counts. TCRdb's copy holds only in-frame clones and misses some; the assay was immunoSEQ multiplex PCR. V, J and clone size were drawn from that table, and D and trimming were deduced from the DNA. The repertoire has hundreds of thousands of clones, roughly 86% of them found once; the top ten carry over 2%. This sequence originates from a woman in her twenties or thirties who had recovered from COVID-19. The sample was peripheral blood.

The CDR3: CASSIAFEKLFF. CDR3 sequence (DNA): TGTGCCAGTAGTATAGCTTTTGAAAAACTGTTTTTT. This chain uses TRBV19 with TRBJ1-4; D ambiguous. Trimming cost V 1 base and J 7 bases, with 4 bases left between them. Germline V gene sequence: CDR1 LNHDA, CDR2 SQIVND (reference sequence). CDR3 size: 12 residues. The variable domain in full, with the rest retrieved from reference TRBV19 and TRBJ1-4, is DGGITQSPKYLFRKEGQNVTLSCEQNLNHDAMYWYRQDPGQGLRLIYYSQIVNDFQKGDIAEGYSVSREKKESFPLTVTSAQKNPTAFYLCASSIAFEKLFFGSGTQLSVL.